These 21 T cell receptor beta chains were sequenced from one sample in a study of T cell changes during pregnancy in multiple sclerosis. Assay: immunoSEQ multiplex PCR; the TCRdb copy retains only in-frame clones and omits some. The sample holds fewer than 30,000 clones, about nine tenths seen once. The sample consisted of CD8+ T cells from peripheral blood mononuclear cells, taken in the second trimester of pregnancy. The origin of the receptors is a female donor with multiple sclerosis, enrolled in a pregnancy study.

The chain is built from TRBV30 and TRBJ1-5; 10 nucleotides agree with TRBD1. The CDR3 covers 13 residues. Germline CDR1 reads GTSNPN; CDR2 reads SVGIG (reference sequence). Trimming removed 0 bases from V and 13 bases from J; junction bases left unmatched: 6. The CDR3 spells CAWSVQGTGEQHF. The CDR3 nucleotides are TGTGCCTGGAGTGTACAGGGGACAGGGGAACAGCATTTT.

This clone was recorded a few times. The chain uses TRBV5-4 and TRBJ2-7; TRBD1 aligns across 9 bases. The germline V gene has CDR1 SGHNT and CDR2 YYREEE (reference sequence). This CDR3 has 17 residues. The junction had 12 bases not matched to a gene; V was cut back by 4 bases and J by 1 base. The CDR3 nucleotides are TGTGCCAGCAGCACGAACCAAGGGACAGGGAGTTCCTACGAGCAGTACTTC. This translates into CASSTNQGTGSSYEQYF.

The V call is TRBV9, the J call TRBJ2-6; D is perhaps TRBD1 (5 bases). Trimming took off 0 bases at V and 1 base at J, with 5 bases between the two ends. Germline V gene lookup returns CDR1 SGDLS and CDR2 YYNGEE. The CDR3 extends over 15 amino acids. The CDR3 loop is CASSVAGSGANVLTF. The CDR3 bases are TGTGCCAGCAGCGTAGCAGGGTCTGGGGCCAACGTCCTGACTTTC.

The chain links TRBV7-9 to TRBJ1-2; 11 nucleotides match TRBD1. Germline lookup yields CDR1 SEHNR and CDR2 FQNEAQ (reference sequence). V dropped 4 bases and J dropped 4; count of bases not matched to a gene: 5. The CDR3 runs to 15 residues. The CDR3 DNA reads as TGTGCCAGCAGCTCAAGGGACAGGGGGTTCTATGGCTACACCTTC. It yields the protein CASSSRDRGFYGYTF. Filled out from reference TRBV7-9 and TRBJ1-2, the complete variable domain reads DTGVSQNPRHKITKRGQNVTFRCDPISEHNRLYWYRQTLGQGPEFLTYFQNEAQLEKSRLLSDRFSAERPKGSFSTLEIQRTEQGDSAMYLCASSSRDRGFYGYTFGSGTRLTVV.

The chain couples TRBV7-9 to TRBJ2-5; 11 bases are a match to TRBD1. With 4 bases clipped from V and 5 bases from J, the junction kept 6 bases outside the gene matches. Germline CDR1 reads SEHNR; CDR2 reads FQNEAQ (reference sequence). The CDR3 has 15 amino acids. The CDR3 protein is CASSYGQGAVETQYF. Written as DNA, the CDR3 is TGTGCCAGCAGCTATGGACAGGGGGCGGTTGAGACCCAGTACTTC.

The chain's CDR3 is CASSWRGQAHEQYF. CDR3 coding DNA: TGTGCCAGCTCCTGGCGGGGACAGGCCCACGAGCAGTACTTC. The J gene is TRBJ2-7, the V gene TRBV7-9, with TRBD1 matching over 8 bases. Trimming cost V 8 bases and J 5 bases; bases outside gene matches: 11. Germline loops: CDR1 SEHNR, CDR2 FQNEAQ (reference sequence). This CDR3 has 14 residues.

The CDR3 nucleotides read TGTGCCAGCAGCCACCTTAGGACCCTCACTAGCGGGGGGGTATATACCGGGGAGCTGTTTTTT. This translates into CASSHLRTLTSGGVYTGELFF. The chain recombines TRBV4-2 with TRBJ2-2; TRBD2 aligns across 13 bases. The CDR3 is made up of 21 amino acids. CDR1 and CDR2 (germline): LGHNA, YNFKEQ. Unmatched junction bases numbered 18, after V lost 3 bases and J lost 5 bases.

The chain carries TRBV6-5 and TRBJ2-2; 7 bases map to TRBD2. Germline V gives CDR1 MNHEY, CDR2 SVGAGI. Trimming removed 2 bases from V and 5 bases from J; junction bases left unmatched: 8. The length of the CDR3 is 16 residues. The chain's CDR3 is CASSYGAGEVTGELFF. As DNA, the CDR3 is TGTGCCAGCAGTTACGGGGCGGGGGAGGTTACCGGGGAGCTGTTTTTT.

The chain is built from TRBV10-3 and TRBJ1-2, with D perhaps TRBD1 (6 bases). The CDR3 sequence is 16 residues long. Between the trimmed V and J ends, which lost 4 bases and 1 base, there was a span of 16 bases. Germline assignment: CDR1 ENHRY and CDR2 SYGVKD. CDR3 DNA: TGTGCCATCAGTGGGTTATCAGGGGATCTTAACTATGGCTACACCTTC. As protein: CAISGLSGDLNYGYTF.

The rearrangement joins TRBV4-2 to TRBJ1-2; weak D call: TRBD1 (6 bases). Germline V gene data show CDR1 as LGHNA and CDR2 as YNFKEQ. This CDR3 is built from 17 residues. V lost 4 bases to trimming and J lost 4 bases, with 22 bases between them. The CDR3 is CASSLDGDGGGSYGYTF. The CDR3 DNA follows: TGTGCCAGCAGCCTGGATGGGGATGGGGGCGGGAGCTATGGCTACACCTTC.

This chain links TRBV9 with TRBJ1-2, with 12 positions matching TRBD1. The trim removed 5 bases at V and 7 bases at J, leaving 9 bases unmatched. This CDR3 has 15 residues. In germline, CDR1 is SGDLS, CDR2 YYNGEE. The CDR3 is CASSLLGQGAGGYTF. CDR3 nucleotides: TGTGCCAGCAGTCTCCTGGGACAGGGGGCTGGTGGCTACACCTTC.

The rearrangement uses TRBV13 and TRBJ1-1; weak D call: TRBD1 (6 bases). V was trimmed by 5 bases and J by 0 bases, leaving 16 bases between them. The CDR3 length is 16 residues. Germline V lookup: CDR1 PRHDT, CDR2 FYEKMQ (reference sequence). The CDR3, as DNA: TGTGCCAGCAGCCCGGACAGAGAAGGGGTGAACACTGAAGCTTTCTTT. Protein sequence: CASSPDREGVNTEAFF. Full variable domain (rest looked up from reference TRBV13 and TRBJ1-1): AAGVIQSPRHLIKEKRETATLKCYPIPRHDTVYWYQQGPGQDPQFLISFYEKMQSDKGSIPDRFSAQQFSDYHSELNMSSLELGDSALYFCASSPDREGVNTEAFFGQGTRLTVV.

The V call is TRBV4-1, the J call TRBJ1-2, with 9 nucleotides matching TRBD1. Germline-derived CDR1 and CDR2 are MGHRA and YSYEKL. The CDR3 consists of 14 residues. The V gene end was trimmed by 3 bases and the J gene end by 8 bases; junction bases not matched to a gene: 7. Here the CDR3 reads CASSQGDRVYGYTF. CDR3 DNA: TGCGCCAGCAGCCAGGGGGACAGGGTCTACGGCTACACCTTC.

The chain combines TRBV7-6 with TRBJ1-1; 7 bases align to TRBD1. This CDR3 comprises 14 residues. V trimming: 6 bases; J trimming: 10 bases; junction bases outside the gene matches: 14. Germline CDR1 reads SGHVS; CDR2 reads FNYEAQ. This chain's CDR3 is CASSRHITGEGAFF. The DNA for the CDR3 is TGTGCCAGCAGTCGCCACATCACAGGGGAAGGAGCTTTCTTT.

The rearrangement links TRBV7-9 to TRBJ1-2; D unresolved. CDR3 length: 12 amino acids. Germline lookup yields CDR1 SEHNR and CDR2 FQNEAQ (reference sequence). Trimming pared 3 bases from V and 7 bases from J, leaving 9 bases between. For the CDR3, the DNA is TGTGCCAGCAGCTTCGGAGAAGCTGGCTACACCTTC. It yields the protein CASSFGEAGYTF.

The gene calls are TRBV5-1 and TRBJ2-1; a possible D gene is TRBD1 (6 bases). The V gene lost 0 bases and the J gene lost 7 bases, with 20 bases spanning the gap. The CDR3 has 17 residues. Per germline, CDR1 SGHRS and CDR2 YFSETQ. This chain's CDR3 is CASSLADGGVGENEQFF. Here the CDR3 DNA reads TGCGCCAGCAGCTTGGCCGATGGGGGCGTGGGTGAAAATGAGCAGTTCTTC.

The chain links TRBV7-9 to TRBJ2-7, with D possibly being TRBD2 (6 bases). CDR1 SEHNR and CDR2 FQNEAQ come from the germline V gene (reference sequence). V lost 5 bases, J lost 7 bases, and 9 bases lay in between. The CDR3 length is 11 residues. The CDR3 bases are TGTGCCAGCAGCGCCGCGGGGGAGCAGTACTTC. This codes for CASSAAGEQYF. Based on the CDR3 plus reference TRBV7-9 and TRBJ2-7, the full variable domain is DTGVSQNPRHKITKRGQNVTFRCDPISEHNRLYWYRQTLGQGPEFLTYFQNEAQLEKSRLLSDRFSAERPKGSFSTLEIQRTEQGDSAMYLCASSAAGEQYFGPGTRLTVT.

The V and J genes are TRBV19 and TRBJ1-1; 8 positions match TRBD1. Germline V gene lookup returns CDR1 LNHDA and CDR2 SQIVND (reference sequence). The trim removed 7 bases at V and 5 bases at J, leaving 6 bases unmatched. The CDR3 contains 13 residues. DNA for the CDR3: TGTGCCAGTACCATACAGGGGGGAACTGAAGCTTTCTTT. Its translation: CASTIQGGTEAFF.

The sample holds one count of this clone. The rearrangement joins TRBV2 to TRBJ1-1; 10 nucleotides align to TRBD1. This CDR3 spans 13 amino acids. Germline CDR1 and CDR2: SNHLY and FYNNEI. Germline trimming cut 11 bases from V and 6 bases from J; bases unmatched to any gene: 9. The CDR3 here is CASVGQGFPEAFF. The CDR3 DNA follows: TGTGCCTCCGTGGGACAGGGGTTCCCTGAAGCTTTCTTT.

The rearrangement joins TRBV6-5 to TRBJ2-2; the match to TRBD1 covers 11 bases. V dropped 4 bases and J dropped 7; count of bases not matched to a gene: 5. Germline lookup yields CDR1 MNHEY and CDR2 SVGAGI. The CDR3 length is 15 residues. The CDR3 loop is CASSSGQGAVGELFF. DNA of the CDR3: TGTGCCAGCAGTTCCGGACAGGGGGCGGTCGGGGAGCTGTTTTTT.

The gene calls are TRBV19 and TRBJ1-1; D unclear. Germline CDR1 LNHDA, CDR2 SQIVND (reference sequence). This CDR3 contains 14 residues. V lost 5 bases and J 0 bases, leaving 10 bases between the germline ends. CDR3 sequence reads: CASSARELNTEAFF. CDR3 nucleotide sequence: TGTGCCAGTAGTGCGAGGGAGCTGAACACTGAAGCTTTCTTT.